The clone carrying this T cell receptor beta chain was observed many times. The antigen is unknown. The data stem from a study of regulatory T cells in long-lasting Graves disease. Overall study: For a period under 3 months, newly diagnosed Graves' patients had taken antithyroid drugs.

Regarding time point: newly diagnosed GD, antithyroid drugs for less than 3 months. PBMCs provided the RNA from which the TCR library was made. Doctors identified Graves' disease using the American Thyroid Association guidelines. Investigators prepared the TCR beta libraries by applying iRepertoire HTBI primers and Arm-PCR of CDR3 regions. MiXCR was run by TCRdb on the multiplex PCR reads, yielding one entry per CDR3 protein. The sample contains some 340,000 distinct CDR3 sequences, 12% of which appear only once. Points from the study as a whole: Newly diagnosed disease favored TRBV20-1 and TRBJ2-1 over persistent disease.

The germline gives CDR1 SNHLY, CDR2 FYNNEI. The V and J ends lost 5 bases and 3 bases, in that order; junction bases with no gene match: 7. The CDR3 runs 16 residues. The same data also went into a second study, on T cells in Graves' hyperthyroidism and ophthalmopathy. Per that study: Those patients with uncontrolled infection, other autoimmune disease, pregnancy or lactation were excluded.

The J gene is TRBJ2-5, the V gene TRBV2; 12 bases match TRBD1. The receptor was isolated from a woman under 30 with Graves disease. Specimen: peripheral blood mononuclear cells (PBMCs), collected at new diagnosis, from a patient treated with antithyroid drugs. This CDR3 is CASSNGDRGRKETQYF. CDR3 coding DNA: TGTGCCAGCAGTAACGGGGACAGGGGGCGGAAAGAGACCCAGTACTTC.